Given below is one T cell receptor beta chain in context. The data stem from a study of blood T cell repertoires in COVID-19. The wider study: COVID-19 samples, acute and convalescent, were from the United States, Italy and Spain. T cells, B-cell-depleted T cells, or PBMCs provided the cDNA or gDNA that served as material.

Germline V gives CDR1 MNHEY, CDR2 SVGAGI. There are 15 residues in the CDR3. Trimming left V 1 base short and J 3 bases short, with 9 bases between. Original methodology: Reference gene primer amplification gave estimated nucleated cell counts. Clones were sequenced by immunoSEQ multiplex PCR, and TCRdb holds only the in-frame ones, with some missing. Clone size and V and J calls were adopted from that table, with D and trimming inferred from the DNA. The sample lists 140,000 or so clones; roughly three quarters were seen once. This receptor was taken from a man aged 50-59 years with active or convalescent COVID-19. The chain uses TRBV6-5 and TRBJ2-2, with D tentatively TRBD2 (5 bases). The sample comprised peripheral blood. CDR3 loop: CASSYWRRDTGELFF. The CDR3 nucleotides read TGTGCCAGCAGTTACTGGAGGCGCGACACCGGGGAGCTGTTTTTT.